A selection of T cell receptor beta chains follows, all from one sample in a study of T-cell memory formation after mild COVID-19. TCRdb redid the calling of the 5' RACE reads with MiXCR, one entry per CDR3 protein. This table holds 250,000 to 350,000 distinct CDR3 sequences, approximately 20% found once. The sequencing sample was made of PBMCs or a T cell subset sorted from them (not recorded which). The source of these receptors is a man in his late teens or twenties who had mild COVID-19 (a few samples of this study predate the infection). Cell type and time point are not known. The CDR3 runs from the conserved cysteine through the conserved F or W. D genes are given only for firm matches. Part of the rows lack a size; the others show once, few, many or a class for expanded clones.

abundance,d_gene,j_gene,v_gene,CDR3aa,CDR3nt
.,.,TRBJ1-2,TRBV19,CASQGDRYGYTF,TGTGCGAGTCAAGGGGACCGCTATGGCTACACCTTC
few,TRBD1,TRBJ1-1,TRBV7-2,CASSLDRGEMRAFF,TGTGCCAGCAGCCTCGACAGGGGAGAAATGAGAGCTTTCTTT
many,.,TRBJ2-3,TRBV4-1,CASSQDPPADTQYF,TGCGCCAGCAGCCAAGATCCCCCCGCAGATACGCAGTATTTT
few,.,TRBJ2-5,TRBV5-1,CASSLQTGYETQYF,TGCGCCAGCAGCCTACAGACCGGATACGAGACCCAGTACTTC
.,TRBD1,TRBJ2-7,TRBV9,CASSVATGGRYEQYF,TGTGCCAGCAGCGTAGCTACAGGGGGCAGGTACGAGCAGTACTTC
many,.,TRBJ2-3,TRBV3-1,CASSQLGSTDTQYF,TGTGCCAGCAGCCAACTAGGGAGCACAGATACGCAGTATTTT
.,.,TRBJ1-1,TRBV12-3/TRBV12-4,CASSPDSSEAFF,TGTGCCAGCAGTCCGGACAGCTCAGAAGCTTTCTTT
few,.,TRBJ2-2,TRBV29-1,CSVPGARAGELFF,TGCAGCGTCCCCGGGGCTAGAGCGGGGGAGCTGTTTTTT
.,TRBD2,TRBJ2-5,TRBV27,CASSLTGRGEETQYF,TGTGCCAGCAGTTTAACGGGGAGGGGTGAAGAGACCCAGTACTTC
many,TRBD1,TRBJ2-2,TRBV5-5,CASSLRLQGASGELFF,TGTGCCAGCAGCTTGAGGCTTCAGGGGGCATCCGGGGAGCTGTTTTTT
.,TRBD1,TRBJ1-1,TRBV5-1,CASSLAPQGGTEAFF,TGCGCCAGCAGCTTGGCCCCGCAGGGGGGGACTGAAGCTTTCTTT
once,.,TRBJ2-7,TRBV6-5,CASSRTRQPTYEQYF,TGTGCCAGCAGTCGAACCAGACAGCCGACCTACGAGCAGTACTTC
.,.,TRBJ1-6,TRBV6-5,CASRGHQSSYNSPLHF,TGTGCCAGCAGGGGACACCAGAGCTCCTATAATTCACCCCTCCACTTT
.,TRBD2,TRBJ2-1,TRBV10-3,CAISEEISGGDEQFF,TGTGCCATCAGTGAGGAAATCAGCGGGGGAGATGAGCAGTTCTTC
.,.,TRBJ1-1,TRBV20-1,CSARGVGGTEAFF,TGCAGTGCTAGAGGGGTGGGGGGCACTGAAGCTTTCTTT
many,TRBD1,TRBJ1-3,TRBV4-3,CASSQEVTTGRGNTIYF,TGCGCCAGCAGCCAAGAAGTTACGACAGGGAGAGGAAACACCATATATTTT
.,.,TRBJ1-1,TRBV4-3,CASSPWRGSFQAFF,TGCGCCAGCAGCCCCTGGAGGGGGTCCTTTCAAGCTTTCTTT
.,.,TRBJ1-4,TRBV4-1,CASSQDPAGTSTNEKLFF,TGCGCCAGCAGCCAAGATCCCGCCGGGACATCCACTAATGAAAAACTGTTTTTT
few,.,TRBJ2-3,TRBV5-1,CASSLPWDTQYF,TGCGCCAGCAGCTTGCCTTGGGATACGCAGTATTTT
few,.,TRBJ2-5,TRBV5-1,CASSFYGGQETQYF,TGCGCCAGCAGTTTTTACGGGGGCCAAGAGACCCAGTACTTC
few,.,TRBJ2-2,TRBV11-2,CASSLRFGAGELFF,TGTGCCAGCAGCTTACGGTTCGGGGCCGGGGAGCTGTTTTTT
few,.,TRBJ2-3,TRBV5-1,CATGEDTRTDTQYF,TGCGCCACGGGAGAGGATACCCGTACAGATACGCAGTATTTT
.,.,TRBJ1-1,TRBV12-3/TRBV12-4,CASSWGTMNTEAFF,TGTGCCAGCAGCTGGGGCACCATGAACACTGAAGCTTTCTTT
few,.,TRBJ1-2,TRBV5-1,CASSLMGESGYTF,TGCGCCAGCAGCTTGATGGGGGAAAGTGGCTACACCTTC
.,.,TRBJ1-1,TRBV10-3,CAISPVSTEAFF,TGTGCCATCAGCCCAGTCAGTACTGAAGCTTTCTTT
.,.,TRBJ2-7,TRBV4-1,CASSQGPRNYEQYF,TGCGCCAGCAGCCAAGGTCCTAGAAACTACGAGCAGTACTTC
once,.,TRBJ2-1,TRBV7-6,CASSSRDNEQFF,TGTGCCAGCAGCTCTAGAGACAATGAGCAGTTCTTC
many,.,TRBJ2-5,TRBV7-3,CASSSYLGKTQYF,TGTGCCAGCAGCTCCTATCTAGGAAAGACCCAGTACTTC
few,.,TRBJ1-2,TRBV5-6,CASSLGRTYTF,TGTGCCAGCAGCTTGGGACGGACCTACACCTTC
few,TRBD2,TRBJ2-3,TRBV5-6,CASSLGTSPNTQYF,TGTGCCAGCAGCCTCGGGACTAGTCCCAATACGCAGTATTTT
.,.,TRBJ1-6,TRBV11-2,CASSLAVRGSPLHF,TGTGCCAGCAGCTTAGCGGTGCGGGGATCACCCCTCCACTTT